A single T cell receptor (beta chain) is shown here with its context. This entry is derived from a study of technical replicates of blood from several donors. Sequenced by immunoSEQ multiplex PCR; TCRdb stores in-frame clones only, minus some. Of roughly 52,000 clones in the sample, about 95% were seen once. The CDR3 is made up of 13 amino acids. V was trimmed by 4 bases and J by 10 bases, leaving 14 bases between them. CDR1 SGHTS and CDR2 YDEGEE come from the germline V gene. V and J are TRBV5-8 and TRBJ1-4; D perhaps matches TRBD1 (6 bases). The receptor was derived from a human donor in good health. Some clones in this sample may be carry-over from other donors' samples. Sequencing was carried out using PBMCs. The CDR3 reads CASSTGTRGKLFF. In DNA form, the CDR3 reads TGTGCCAGCAGCACGGGGACCAGGGGAAAACTGTTTTTT. The full variable domain, completed using reference TRBV5-8 and TRBJ1-4, is EAGVTQSPTHLIKTRGQQATLRCSPISGHTSVYWYQQALGLGLQFLLWYDEGEERNRGNFPPRFSGRQFPNYSSELNVNALELEDSALYLCASSTGTRGKLFFGSGTQLSVL.